Shown below are 2 T cell receptor beta chains from a single sample sequenced in a study of PD-L1 blockade in urothelial cancer. Using immunoSEQ multiplex PCR, the repertoire was profiled, and TCRdb retains in-frame clones only, with some absent. The sample contains some 71,000 clones, 85% to 90% of which appear only once. This sample comprised PBMCs, obtained around atezolizumab (anti-PD-L1) treatment. The receptors shown here come from a man aged 55 to 70 with urothelial cancer.

This sequence joins TRBV19 and TRBJ2-7; 13 bases line up with TRBD2. Germline trimming cut 4 bases from V and 4 bases from J; bases unmatched to any gene: 4. The CDR3 consists of 15 residues. Germline loops: CDR1 LNHDA, CDR2 SQIVND (reference sequence). CDR3 DNA: TGTGCCAGTAGTAGCTGGACTAGCGGGAGATACGAGCAGTACTTC. This gives the protein CASSSWTSGRYEQYF.

This clone was observed a few times. J is TRBJ1-2 and V is TRBV7-8, with TRBD1 matching over 8 bases. CDR1 SGHVS and CDR2 FQNEAQ come from the germline V gene. The CDR3 is made up of 13 amino acids. The V and J ends lost 3 bases and 7 bases, in that order; junction bases with no gene match: 4. CDR3 residues: CASSFRDRSGYTF. CDR3 sequence (DNA): TGTGCCAGCAGCTTCCGGGACAGGAGTGGCTACACCTTC.